The present T cell receptor (beta chain) was sequenced within a study of T-cell memory formation after mild COVID-19. At the level of the study: TCR clusters largely stayed donor specific. Study findings and constraints: Contracting CD4+ clones lay largely in CM and EM, with CD8+ ones residing in EMRA.

Each CDR3 protein is one row after TCRdb ran MiXCR on the 5' RACE reads. The sample holds about 270,000 distinct CDR3 sequences, over 15% seen once. This clonotype was seen many times. Its antigen is unknown. Trimming stripped 0 bases from V and 4 bases from J, with 11 bases between. The germline V gene encodes CDR1 SGHRS and CDR2 YFSETQ. The CDR3 spans 15 residues. The chain has TRBV5-1 and TRBJ2-1, with D tentatively TRBD2 (5 bases). The source of this sequence is a man aged 18 to 29 who had mild COVID-19 (a few samples of this study predate the infection). Cell type and time point are not known. The specimen sequenced was PBMCs or a T cell subset sorted from them (not recorded which). DNA for the CDR3: TGCGCCAGCAGCTTGGCCGGGGAAGGATACAATGAGCAGTTCTTC. Its protein product is CASSLAGEGYNEQFF.